The 2 T cell receptor beta chains given below trace back to one sample, sequenced in a study of molecular identifiers for immune sequencing clone quantification. Each CDR3 protein is one row after TCRdb ran MiXCR on the PCR reads. Here the sample spans some 40,000 distinct CDR3 sequences, approximately 17% being singletons. The specimen sequenced was naive CD8+ T cells from blood, with Jurkat cell RNA spiked in. The subset denotes: FACS-sorted CD8+CD4-CCR7+CD45RA+ naive T cells. These TCRs come from a human donor in good health. Some libraries in this study had Jurkat cell RNA spiked in.

Only a few counts were recorded for this clonotype. The J gene is TRBJ2-6, the V gene TRBV28; D not certain. The CDR3 is made up of 14 amino acids. Per germline, CDR1 MDHEN and CDR2 SYDVKM. Trimming took off 3 bases at V and 6 bases at J, with 9 bases between the two ends. The CDR3 sequence: CASSFSTEANVLTF. The CDR3 region has the DNA TGTGCCAGCAGTTTCTCCACTGAGGCCAACGTCCTGACTTTC.

This clonotype appeared many times. The chain recombines TRBV10-3 with TRBJ2-7, with D perhaps matching TRBD1 (6 bases). V was shortened by 10 bases and J by 4 bases, with 17 bases between the two germline ends. The CDR3 has 13 amino acids. Germline CDR1 and CDR2: ENHRY and SYGVKD. As DNA, the CDR3 is TGTGCCAATGCTCCCGGGGACAAATACGAGCAGTACTTC. Its translation is CANAPGDKYEQYF.